This record covers a single T cell receptor (beta chain). The antigen is not known. PCR amplification relied on 60 Vbeta primers (plus 13 Jbeta primers). Using immunoSEQ multiplex PCR, the repertoire was profiled, and TCRdb retains in-frame clones only, with some absent. The table lists 150,000 to 200,000 clones, 75% to 85% of them singletons, with roughly 4.5% in the top ten. J gave up 1 base and V 4 bases, and 8 bases lay outside the gene matches. The CDR3 sequence is 16 residues long. Germline lookup yields CDR1 ENHRY and CDR2 SYGVKD. The sample originates from a study of cytomegalovirus exposure and HLA in healthy donors. About the study: There were roughly 110 million unique TCR beta sequences, drawn from approximately 180 million T cells, in an earlier analysis. Overall study findings and caveats: The study listed 150 to 200 cytomegalovirus-associated TCR beta chains. For most TCR sequences rarity was the rule, although some public TCRs occurred in many donors.

The TCR was taken from a woman between 18 and 30 years old in good health and CMV-seropositive. This chain joins TRBV10-3 and TRBJ2-7; 9 nucleotides match TRBD1. Sequenced material: PBMCs. The CDR3 DNA sequence: TGTGCCATCAGTGGCACCGGGACAGGGAATTCCTACGAGCAGTACTTC. It yields the protein CAISGTGTGNSYEQYF.